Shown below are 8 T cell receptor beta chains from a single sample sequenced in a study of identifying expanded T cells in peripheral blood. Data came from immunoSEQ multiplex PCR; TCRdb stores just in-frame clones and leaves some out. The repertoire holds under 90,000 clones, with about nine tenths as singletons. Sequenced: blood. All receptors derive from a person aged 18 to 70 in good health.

This CDR3 reads CASSPQWGDEQFF. The DNA of the CDR3 is TGTGCCAGCAGTCCTCAGTGGGGGGATGAGCAGTTCTTC. The chain links TRBV6-5 to TRBJ2-1, with TRBD2 as a possible D gene (6 bases). Deletions cut 5 bases from V and 8 bases from J, with 13 bases between. Per the germline V gene, CDR1 is MNHEY and CDR2 is SVGAGI. The CDR3 runs to 13 residues.

CDR3 amino acids: CASSPTSGSSYEQYF. CDR3 nucleotide sequence: TGTGCCAGCTCACCCACTAGCGGGAGCTCCTACGAGCAGTACTTC. The V and J genes are TRBV18 and TRBJ2-7; TRBD2 aligns across 11 bases. The CDR3 consists of 15 residues. Germline V CDR1 and CDR2: KGHSH, LQKENI. After removal of 3 bases from V and 0 bases from J, the junction contained 1 base not matched to a gene.

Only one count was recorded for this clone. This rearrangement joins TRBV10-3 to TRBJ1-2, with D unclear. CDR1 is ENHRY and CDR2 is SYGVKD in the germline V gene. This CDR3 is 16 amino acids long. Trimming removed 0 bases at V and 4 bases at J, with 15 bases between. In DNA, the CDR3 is TGTGCCATCAGTGAGTCGATCGCGACTCACTTCTATGGCTACACCTTC. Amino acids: CAISESIATHFYGYTF.

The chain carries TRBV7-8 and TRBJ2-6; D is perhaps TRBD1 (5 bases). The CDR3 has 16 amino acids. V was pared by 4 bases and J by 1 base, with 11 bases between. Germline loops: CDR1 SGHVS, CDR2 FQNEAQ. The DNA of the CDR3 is TGTGCCAGCAGCTCCCCCCCAGGGTCTGGGGCCAACGTCCTGACTTTC. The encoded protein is CASSSPPGSGANVLTF.

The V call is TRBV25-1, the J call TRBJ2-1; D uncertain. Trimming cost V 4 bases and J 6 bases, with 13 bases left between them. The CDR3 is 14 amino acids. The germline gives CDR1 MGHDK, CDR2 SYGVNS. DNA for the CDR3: TGTGCCAGCAGTGTCAGCCCAACGATCAATGAGCAGTTCTTC. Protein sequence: CASSVSPTINEQFF.

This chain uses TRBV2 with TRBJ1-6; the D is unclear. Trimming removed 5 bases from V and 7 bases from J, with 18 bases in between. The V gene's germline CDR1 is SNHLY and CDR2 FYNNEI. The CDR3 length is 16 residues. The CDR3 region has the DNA TGTGCCAGCAGTCCCGAGGCCGGGTCTTGGAATTCACCCCTCCACTTT. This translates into CASSPEAGSWNSPLHF.

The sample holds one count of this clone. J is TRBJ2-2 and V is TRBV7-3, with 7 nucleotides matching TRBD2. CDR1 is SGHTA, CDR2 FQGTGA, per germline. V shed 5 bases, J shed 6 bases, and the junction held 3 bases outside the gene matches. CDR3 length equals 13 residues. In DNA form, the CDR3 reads TGTGCCAGCAGCCTTACTAGCGCCGGGGAGCTGTTTTTT. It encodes CASSLTSAGELFF.

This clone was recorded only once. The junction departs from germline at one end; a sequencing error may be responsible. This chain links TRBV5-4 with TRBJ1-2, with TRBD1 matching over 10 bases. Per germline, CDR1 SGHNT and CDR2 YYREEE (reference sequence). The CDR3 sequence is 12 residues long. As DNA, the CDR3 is TGTGCCAGCAGCCAGGGACAGGGGAAAACCTTCTTC. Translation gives CASSQGQGKTFF.